This T cell receptor (beta chain) was sequenced during a study of T cells in Graves' hyperthyroidism and ophthalmopathy. This CDR3 contains 13 residues. Per germline, CDR1 MNHEY and CDR2 SVGEGT. With 6 bases removed from V and 2 bases from J, the gap between germline ends came to 8 bases. It was RNA transcripts that yielded the amplified TCR beta CDR3 regions. The study used the HTBI primer set for a first-round RT-PCR of the TCR CDR3. TCRdb called the multiplex PCR reads again in MiXCR, with one record for every CDR3 protein. The data hold hundreds of thousands of distinct CDR3 sequences, with more than 20% observed a single time. This clonotype was counted many times. Diagnoses rested on clinical symptoms, serum thyroxine and TRAb, thyroid ultrasound and orbital computed tomography.

Sequencing was carried out using blood. The gene calls are TRBV6-2 or TRBV6-3 and TRBJ2-1; D is perhaps TRBD2 (6 bases). The receptor's source is a man younger than 40 with Graves' ophthalmopathy. DNA of the CDR3: TGTGCCAGCAGCGGGAGCCCCTACAATGAGCAGTTCTTC. Amino acids: CASSGSPYNEQFF.